These T cell receptor beta chains were read from a single sample in a study of shared clonotypes between healthy human individuals. Data came from immunoSEQ multiplex PCR; TCRdb stores just in-frame clones and leaves some out. The top ten clones hold about 0.38% of a sample with 2 million to 2.5 million clones, 90% to 95% of them seen once. Sequencing was performed on naive CD4+ T cells from PBMCs. These receptors originate from a young man in good health. Some clones in this sample may be carry-over from other donors' samples. The CDR3 runs from the conserved cysteine through the conserved F or W. The order of the fields is J gene, D gene, V gene, clone size, CDR3 protein, CDR3 DNA. D genes are given only for firm matches. Expanded clones are given a class, and other clones once, few, many or no size at all.

TRBJ1-1 TRBD1 TRBV7-3 NA CASSQQGGTEAFF TGTGCCAGCAGCCAGCAGGGGGGCACTGAAGCTTTCTTT
TRBJ1-6 NA TRBV5-1 NA CASSLAGVSYNSPLHF TGCGCCAGCAGCTTGGCCGGGGTTTCCTATAATTCACCCCTCCACTTT
TRBJ2-1 NA TRBV27 NA CASARTGSYNEQFF TGTGCCAGCGCCAGGACGGGCTCCTACAATGAGCAGTTCTTC
TRBJ1-2 NA TRBV4-1 NA CASSQAAARVIRDDGYTF TGCGCCAGCAGCCAAGCCGCGGCGCGCGTCATCAGGGACGATGGCTACACCTTC
TRBJ2-1 NA TRBV7-2 NA CASSLGSYNEQFF TGTGCCAGCAGCTTAGGCAGCTACAATGAGCAGTTCTTC
TRBJ1-2 NA TRBV28 NA CASSLSGFGYTF TGTGCCAGCAGTTTATCCGGGTTTGGCTACACCTTC
TRBJ1-4 NA TRBV7-2 once CASSLGGVTNEKLFF TGTGCCAGCAGCTTAGGGGGGGTAACTAATGAAAAACTGTTTTTT
TRBJ2-2 NA TRBV15 NA CATSRDLLAGELFF TGTGCCACCAGCAGAGACCTACTTGCGGGGGAGCTGTTTTTT
TRBJ2-1 NA TRBV5-1 once CASSTTGSNNEQFF TGCGCCAGCAGCACGACAGGTTCTAACAATGAGCAGTTCTTC
TRBJ2-2 NA TRBV9 NA CASSVASGDTGELFF TGTGCCAGCAGCGTAGCTAGTGGGGACACCGGGGAGCTGTTTTTT
TRBJ1-1 TRBD1 TRBV4-1 NA CASSHPGQGNTEAFF TGCGCCAGCAGCCACCCGGGACAGGGTAACACTGAAGCTTTCTTT
TRBJ2-1 NA TRBV7-2 NA CASSQDSTSYNEQFF TGTGCCAGCAGCCAAGACTCAACGTCCTACAATGAGCAGTTCTTC
TRBJ2-1 NA TRBV5-1 NA CASSVLRDSYNEQFF TGCGCCAGCAGCGTCCTCCGGGATTCCTACAATGAGCAGTTCTTC
TRBJ1-4 TRBD1 TRBV4-1 NA CVSSRGQAATNEKLFF TGCGTCAGCAGCCGCGGACAGGCTGCAACTAATGAAAAACTGTTTTTT
TRBJ2-3 TRBD2 TRBV7-9 NA CASSKPGLAPDTQYF TGTGCCAGCAGCAAACCGGGACTAGCGCCAGATACGCAGTATTTT
TRBJ2-5 NA TRBV6-6 NA CASSRKGVWETQYF TGTGCCAGCTCTCGGAAAGGGGTGTGGGAGACCCAGTACTTC
TRBJ2-7 NA TRBV5-4 NA CASSHPASSYEQYF TGTGCCAGCAGCCACCCGGCTAGCTCCTACGAGCAGTACTTC
TRBJ2-3 NA TRBV29-1 few CSVLMGSDTQYF TGCAGCGTCCTCATGGGGTCAGATACGCAGTATTTT
TRBJ2-7 TRBD2 TRBV5-4 NA CASSLVSGRFDEQYF TGTGCCAGCAGCTTGGTGAGCGGGAGGTTCGACGAGCAGTACTTC
TRBJ2-1 NA TRBV28 once CASSFSPTGTTLRYNEQFF TGTGCCAGCAGTTTTTCCCCCACCGGGACAACCCTCCGCTACAATGAGCAGTTCTTC
TRBJ1-6 TRBD1 TRBV5-6 NA CASSSFRGLDGSPLHF TGTGCCAGCAGCTCGTTCAGGGGGCTTGATGGTTCACCCCTCCACTTT
TRBJ1-1 TRBD1 TRBV19 NA CATSFQGANKDTEAFF TGTGCCACCTCTTTCCAGGGGGCGAATAAGGACACTGAAGCTTTCTTT
TRBJ1-2 NA TRBV5-1 NA CASSLAVGAGYGYTF TGCGCCAGCAGCTTGGCCGTCGGGGCAGGCTATGGCTACACCTTC